A selection of T cell receptor beta chains follows, all from one sample in a study of T cell changes during pregnancy in multiple sclerosis. Produced via immunoSEQ multiplex PCR; TCRdb's table is partial and in-frame only. The sample lists about 37,000 clones; about 90% were seen once. The sequencing used CD4+ T cells from peripheral blood mononuclear cells, collected in the third trimester of pregnancy. The receptor source for this set is a female donor in good health, enrolled as a control in a pregnancy study. Both conserved end residues are part of each CDR3. D genes are given only for firm matches. Expanded clones get a size class; other rows say once, few or many, or leave the size out.

V gene	J gene	D gene	clone size	CDR3 DNA	CDR3 protein
TRBV6-5	TRBJ2-7	-	-	TGTGCCAGCAGTGTAGCAGTGGCCCGTTACGAGCAGTACTTC	CASSVAVARYEQYF
TRBV4-2	TRBJ2-1	TRBD2	-	TGTGCCAGCAGCCAAGATAGAGGTCTAGCGGCAAACAATGAGCAGTTCTTC	CASSQDRGLAANNEQFF
TRBV4-2	TRBJ2-6	-	-	TGTGCCAGCAGCCAGGCGGGACTCCTAAGCGGCTCTGGGGCCAACGTCCTGACTTTC	CASSQAGLLSGSGANVLTF
TRBV6-6	TRBJ1-1	-	-	TGTGCCAGTGCGAACAGAAATTTGAACACTGAAGCTTTCTTT	CASANRNLNTEAFF
TRBV30	TRBJ2-7	-	-	TGTGCCTGGAGCGATCAGGTGGGGCAGTACTTC	CAWSDQVGQYF
TRBV18	TRBJ2-5	TRBD2	-	TGTGCCAGCACGAGTGGGGCTAGCGGAAAAGAGACCCAGTACTTC	CASTSGASGKETQYF
TRBV7-6	TRBJ1-5	-	-	TGTGCCAGCAGCTTGGTCCCAGGTAATCAGCCCCAGCATTTT	CASSLVPGNQPQHF
TRBV5-6	TRBJ1-1	-	-	TGTGCCAGCAGCCGGAGATGGACTGAAGCTTTCTTT	CASSRRWTEAFF
TRBV28	TRBJ2-7	TRBD2	-	TGTGCCAGCAGTTTTGCTAGCGGGAGTTACGAGCAGTACTTC	CASSFASGSYEQYF
TRBV18	TRBJ2-5	TRBD1	-	TGTGCCAGCTCACCACCGGGGACAGCTCAGGAGACCCAGTACTTC	CASSPPGTAQETQYF
TRBV5-8	TRBJ2-5	TRBD2	-	TGTGCCAGCAGCTTGGCCCGACTAGCGGGAGGTGTGGCAGAGACCCAGTACTTC	CASSLARLAGGVAETQYF
TRBV15	TRBJ1-4	-	-	TGTGCCACCAGCAGGGAGTATTCAACTAATGAAAAACTGTTTTTT	CATSREYSTNEKLFF
TRBV6-1	TRBJ1-6	-	few	TGTGCCAGCAGCAGACAGAGTGGGAATTCACCCCTCCACTTT	CASSRQSGNSPLHF
TRBV5-8	TRBJ2-5	TRBD2	-	TGTGCCAGCAGCTCGATGGGACTAGCGGGAGGAGAGACCCAGTACTTC	CASSSMGLAGGETQYF
TRBV28	TRBJ1-4	-	-	TGTGCCAGCACCTCTAATGAAAAACTGTTTTTT	CASTSNEKLFF
TRBV27	TRBJ1-1	-	few	TGTGCCAGCAGTTCGGACCAGGGCTGGCGGGCTTTCTTT	CASSSDQGWRAFF
TRBV7-2	TRBJ1-2	-	-	TGTGCCAGTGGGGGCTTCTTCCTTGGGGGCTACACCTTC	CASGGFFLGGYTF
TRBV6-6	TRBJ2-3	TRBD2	-	TGTGCCAGCAGCCTAGCGGGGACAGATACGCAGTATTTT	CASSLAGTDTQYF
TRBV7-3	TRBJ2-1	TRBD2	-	TGTGCCAGCAGCTCCACTAGCGGGAGTAGGAACAATGAGCAGTTCTTC	CASSSTSGSRNNEQFF
TRBV29-1	TRBJ2-3	TRBD2	-	TGCAGCGTTGGGGGAGGGAATACGCAGTATTTT	CSVGGGNTQYF
TRBV30	TRBJ2-1	TRBD2	-	TGTGCCTGGAGAGCTCTAGCGGGGGGGCCGTTTGAGCAGTTCTTC	CAWRALAGGPFEQFF
TRBV28	TRBJ2-1	-	-	TGTGCCAGCAGCCCCGAGGTTTACAATGAGCAGTTCTTC	CASSPEVYNEQFF
TRBV29-1	TRBJ2-1	TRBD2	-	TGCAGCGTTAGGGGACTAGCGGGAGATATTAATGAGCAGTTCTTC	CSVRGLAGDINEQFF
TRBV5-6	TRBJ2-3	-	-	TGTGCCAGCAGCTTGGTCTCTGGCAGCACAGATACGCAGTATTTT	CASSLVSGSTDTQYF
TRBV7-9	TRBJ2-1	TRBD2	-	TGTGCCTGCCATGGGCTAGCGGCCCTCAATGAGCAGTTCTTC	CACHGLAALNEQFF
TRBV6-6	TRBJ1-2	-	-	TGTGCCAGCAGTTACGGCGGGGCGGGAGACTATGGCTACACCTTC	CASSYGGAGDYGYTF
TRBV7-3	TRBJ2-1	-	-	TGTGCCAGCAGCCTACAGTACAATGAGCAGTTCTTC	CASSLQYNEQFF
TRBV18	TRBJ1-5	-	-	TGTGCCAGCTCACTAGGACAAACTATCGATCAGCCCCAGCATTTT	CASSLGQTIDQPQHF
TRBV12-5	TRBJ1-4	-	-	TGTGCTAGTTCTTACAGGGATAATAATGAAAAACTGTTTTTT	CASSYRDNNEKLFF
TRBV5-1	TRBJ2-5	TRBD2	-	TGCGCCAGCAGCTCGAGGGGCGGGAGGTCAGGAGAGACCCAGTACTTC	CASSSRGGRSGETQYF
TRBV2	TRBJ2-1	TRBD1	-	TGTGCCAGCAGCATAGGACAGGGGGCTAGAAATGAGCAGTTCTTC	CASSIGQGARNEQFF
TRBV7-8	TRBJ2-7	-	-	TGTGCCAGCTCAAAAACAACTAGCAGCCTTTACGAGCAGTACTTC	CASSKTTSSLYEQYF
TRBV14	TRBJ2-1	-	-	TGTGCCAGCAGACATTCTTTTGGTCGCCGGGACGGAGGGTACAATGAGCAGTTCTTC	CASRHSFGRRDGGYNEQFF
TRBV7-8	TRBJ1-3	-	few	TGTGCCAGCAGCTTTTATCAGAACACCATATATTTT	CASSFYQNTIYF
TRBV5-1	TRBJ2-5	TRBD2	-	TGCGCCAGCAGCTTGAGCGGGGGTAGGGAGACCCAGTACTTC	CASSLSGGRETQYF
TRBV11-3	TRBJ2-7	-	-	TGTGCCAGCAGCTTAGACGGTGCGAACCCCTCCTACGAGCAGTACTTC	CASSLDGANPSYEQYF
TRBV5-1	TRBJ2-6	-	-	TGCGCCAGCAGCTCCGTATACTCTGGGGCCAACGTCCTGACTTTC	CASSSVYSGANVLTF
TRBV7-9	TRBJ2-7	TRBD2	-	TGTGCCAGCAGTGGACCGGCGGGGGGACCCGAGCAGTACTTC	CASSGPAGGPEQYF
TRBV6-4	TRBJ2-3	-	-	TGTGCCAGCAGCCCAAGGGGGGGAAGCACAGATACGCAGTATTTT	CASSPRGGSTDTQYF
TRBV6-4	TRBJ2-2	TRBD2	-	TGTGCCAGCAGTGACTCGACTAGCGGGGACACCGGGGAGCTGTTTTTT	CASSDSTSGDTGELFF
TRBV5-1	TRBJ2-7	TRBD2	few	TGCGCCAGCAGCTTGGATATAGCGGGGAACGAGCAGTACTTC	CASSLDIAGNEQYF
TRBV4-2	TRBJ2-1	-	few	TGTGCCAGCAGCCAAGATCAGACAGAATACAATGAGCAGTTCTTC	CASSQDQTEYNEQFF
TRBV12-5	TRBJ2-7	-	-	TGTGCTAGTGGTTTGCGCTCTGGGGGACCGGGACATACGGCCTACGAGCAGTACTTC	CASGLRSGGPGHTAYEQYF
TRBV28	TRBJ1-3	-	-	TGTGCCAGCAGCCGCGGTGGGGGGGCGGGTGGAAACACCATATATTTT	CASSRGGGAGGNTIYF
TRBV6-1	TRBJ1-5	-	-	TGTGCCAGCAGCGAGCTCCGGGACATAAATCAGCCCCAGCATTTT	CASSELRDINQPQHF
TRBV6-1	TRBJ2-3	TRBD2	-	TGTGCCAGCAGTGAAATAGCGGGGGGCGCAGATACGCAGTATTTT	CASSEIAGGADTQYF
TRBV6-5	TRBJ2-7	TRBD1	-	TGTGCCAGCAGTTACGCGAGACAGGGGGCCTACGAGCAGTACTTC	CASSYARQGAYEQYF
TRBV5-6	TRBJ1-2	TRBD1	-	TGTGCCAGCAGGCGGACAGGGGGTCGGGGCTACACCTTC	CASRRTGGRGYTF
TRBV2	TRBJ1-5	TRBD1	once	TGTGCCAGCACCAGCCGGGTAGGGACAGGGAACTTGATTGGCAATCAGCCCCAGCATTTT	CASTSRVGTGNLIGNQPQHF
TRBV28	TRBJ1-1	-	-	TGTGCCAGCGGACTCGTAAACACTGAAGCTTTCTTT	CASGLVNTEAFF
TRBV7-9	TRBJ2-7	TRBD1	-	TGTGCCAGCAGCTTAGCCCGACAGGGTGTGGGATCCTACGAGCAGTACTTC	CASSLARQGVGSYEQYF
TRBV27	TRBJ1-6	TRBD1	-	TGTGCCAGCAGTCTCCGTGAAGGGACAGGGACCCTCCACTTT	CASSLREGTGTLHF
TRBV30	TRBJ2-1	TRBD2	few	TGTGCCTGGAGTGTAAGTTTCCTAGCGGATACGATCTTC	CAWSVSFLADTIF
TRBV11-2	TRBJ1-2	-	-	TGTGCCAGCAGGCCCACGGGGGTTAGCTATGGCTACACCTTC	CASRPTGVSYGYTF